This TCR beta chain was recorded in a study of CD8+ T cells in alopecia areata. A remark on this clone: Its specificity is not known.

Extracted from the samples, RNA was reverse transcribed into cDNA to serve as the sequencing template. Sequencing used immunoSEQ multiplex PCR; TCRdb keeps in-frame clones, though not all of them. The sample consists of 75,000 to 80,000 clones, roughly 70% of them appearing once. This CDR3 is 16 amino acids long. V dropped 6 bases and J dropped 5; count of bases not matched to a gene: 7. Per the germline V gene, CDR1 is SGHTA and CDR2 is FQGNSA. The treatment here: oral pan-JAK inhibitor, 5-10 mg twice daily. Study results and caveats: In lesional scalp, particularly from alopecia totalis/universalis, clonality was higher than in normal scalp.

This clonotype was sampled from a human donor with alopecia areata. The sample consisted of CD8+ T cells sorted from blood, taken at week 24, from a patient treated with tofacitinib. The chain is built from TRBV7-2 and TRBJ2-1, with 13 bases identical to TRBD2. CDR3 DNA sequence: TGTGCCAGCAGTCCAGGACTAGCGGGAGCTAACAATGAGCAGTTCTTC. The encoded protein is CASSPGLAGANNEQFF.